This TCR beta chain was identified in a study of blood T cell repertoires in COVID-19. The table came from immunoSEQ multiplex PCR; TCRdb's copy has only in-frame clones and leaves some out. This sample has about 250,000 clones; 86% occur once, and the top ten carry approximately 5%. From germline, CDR1 is SGHRS and CDR2 YFSETQ. V lost 3 bases and J lost 3, with 19 bases in between. The CDR3 loop spans 17 amino acids. The genes are TRBV5-1 and TRBJ1-3; tentatively, D is TRBD1 (6 bases). Specimen: peripheral blood. The TCR was taken from an elderly woman with COVID-19, enrolled during active disease. In DNA form, the CDR3 reads TGCGCCAGCAGCTGGCCGCCGAGGGGGGGCCGTGGAAACACCATATATTTT. Translating gives CASSWPPRGGRGNTIYF. The full variable domain, its missing parts supplied by reference TRBV5-1 and TRBJ1-3, is KAGVTQTPRYLIKTRGQQVTLSCSPISGHRSVSWYQQTPGQGLQFLFEYFSETQRNKGNFPGRFSGRQFSNSRSEMNVSTLELGDSALYLCASSWPPRGGRGNTIYFGEGSWLTVV.